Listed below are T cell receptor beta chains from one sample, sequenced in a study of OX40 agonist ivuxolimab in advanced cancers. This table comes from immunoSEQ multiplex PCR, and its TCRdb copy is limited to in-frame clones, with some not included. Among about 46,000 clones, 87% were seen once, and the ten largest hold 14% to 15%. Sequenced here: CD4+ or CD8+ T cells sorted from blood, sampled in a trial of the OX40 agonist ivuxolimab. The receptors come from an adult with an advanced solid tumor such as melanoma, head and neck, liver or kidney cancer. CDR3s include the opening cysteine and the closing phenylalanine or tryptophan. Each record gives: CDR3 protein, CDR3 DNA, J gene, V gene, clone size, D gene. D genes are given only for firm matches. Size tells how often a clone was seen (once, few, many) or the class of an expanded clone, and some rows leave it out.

CASSPGNTIYF TGTGCCAGCAGCCCCGGAAACACCATATATTTT TRBJ1-3 TRBV9 . .
CASSTKTGAEYGYTF TGTGCCAGCAGTACAAAAACAGGGGCGGAATATGGCTACACCTTC TRBJ1-2 TRBV5-4 . TRBD1
CASSHPWAQPGEQFF TGTGCCAGCAGCCATCCTTGGGCGCAGCCGGGTGAGCAGTTCTTC TRBJ2-1 TRBV14 few .
CASSHYQDEQYF TGTGCCAGCAGCCACTATCAGGACGAGCAGTACTTC TRBJ2-7 TRBV7-2 . .
CASSPWTSGRIDTQYF TGTGCCAGCAGCCCCTGGACTAGCGGGAGGATAGATACGCAGTATTTT TRBJ2-3 TRBV5-5 . TRBD2
CSVTPGENEKLFF TGCAGCGTTACCCCGGGCGAAAATGAAAAACTGTTTTTT TRBJ1-4 TRBV29-1 . .
CASSEARDKGNQPQHF TGTGCCAGCAGTGAAGCCAGAGACAAGGGCAATCAGCCCCAGCATTTT TRBJ1-5 TRBV6-1 . .
CASKKTGTGGHEQYF TGTGCCAGCAAAAAAACCGGGACAGGGGGGCACGAGCAGTACTTC TRBJ2-7 TRBV2 . TRBD1
CAISETSGGYNEQFF TGTGCCATCAGTGAGACTAGCGGCGGATACAATGAGCAGTTCTTC TRBJ2-1 TRBV10-3 . TRBD2
CASSPGSYNEQFF TGTGCCAGCAGCCCCGGATCCTACAATGAGCAGTTCTTC TRBJ2-1 TRBV7-2 . .
CASSFSPYEQYF TGTGCCAGCAGCTTTTCGCCCTACGAGCAGTACTTC TRBJ2-7 TRBV5-6 . .
CASSLDRYTGELFF TGTGCCAGCAGTTTAGACAGATACACCGGGGAGCTGTTTTTT TRBJ2-2 TRBV27 . .
CASSIGGYNEQFF TGTGCCAGTAGTATCGGGGGCTACAATGAGCAGTTCTTC TRBJ2-1 TRBV19 . .
CASSSPWQAFSNQPQHF TGTGCCAGCAGTTCACCTTGGCAGGCCTTTAGCAATCAGCCCCAGCATTTT TRBJ1-5 TRBV28 . .
CASSSSQGQEADTQYF TGTGCCAGCAGCTCAAGTCAAGGACAGGAGGCAGATACGCAGTATTTT TRBJ2-3 TRBV7-9 medium-sized TRBD1
CASSLHGTWTGELFF TGTGCCAGCAGTTTACACGGGACTTGGACCGGGGAGCTGTTTTTT TRBJ2-2 TRBV27 . .
CSVELSGLAGVNEQYF TGCAGCGTTGAACTTAGTGGGCTAGCGGGAGTTAACGAGCAGTACTTC TRBJ2-7 TRBV29-1 . TRBD2
CASRFHIEGDKNIQYF TGCGCCAGCCGATTTCATATCGAGGGAGACAAAAACATTCAGTACTTC TRBJ2-4 TRBV5-1 . .
CACKTQANYGYTF TGTGCCTGCAAGACCCAAGCTAACTATGGCTACACCTTC TRBJ1-2 TRBV30 . .
CASSDSAEVTDTQYF TGTGCCAGCAGTGACTCGGCGGAAGTAACAGATACGCAGTATTTT TRBJ2-3 TRBV6-4 . .
CASSYGTEYQPQHF TGTGCCAGCAGTTACGGAACAGAATATCAGCCCCAGCATTTT TRBJ1-5 TRBV28 once .
CASSLDGTSEKLFF TGTGCCAGCAGCTTAGATGGGACGTCAGAAAAACTGTTTTTT TRBJ1-4 TRBV7-2 once .
CAITPGQNTYEQYF TGTGCCATTACCCCGGGACAGAATACCTACGAGCAGTACTTC TRBJ2-7 TRBV10-3 . TRBD1
CASSMTGDGNTIYF TGTGCCAGCAGCATGACGGGAGATGGAAACACCATATATTTT TRBJ1-3 TRBV7-6 few .
CASSYQGQGGNQPQHF TGTGCCAGCAGTTACCAGGGCCAGGGGGGCAATCAGCCCCAGCATTTT TRBJ1-5 TRBV6-6 . TRBD1
CASSEMRGRTEAFF TGTGCCAGCAGTGAAATGAGGGGGAGGACTGAAGCTTTCTTT TRBJ1-1 TRBV6-1 . .
CASSFPYMNTEAFF TGTGCCAGCAGTTTCCCTTACATGAACACTGAAGCTTTCTTT TRBJ1-1 TRBV27 . .
CASSTGTGDVGETQYF TGTGCCAGCAGCACTGGGACAGGGGATGTGGGAGAGACCCAGTACTTC TRBJ2-5 TRBV5-4 . TRBD1
CASSLVSQETQYF TGTGCCAGCAGTTTAGTGTCCCAAGAGACCCAGTACTTC TRBJ2-5 TRBV28 . .
CASSTGSISTDTQYF TGTGCCAGCAGTACAGGATCCATTAGCACAGATACGCAGTATTTT TRBJ2-3 TRBV28 . .
CASSRISRPYEQYF TGTGCCAGCAGCCGAATCTCAAGACCCTACGAGCAGTACTTC TRBJ2-7 TRBV11-2 . .
CASTPILAGATHEQFF TGCGCCAGCACCCCAATACTAGCGGGAGCCACCCATGAGCAGTTCTTC TRBJ2-1 TRBV4-1 . TRBD2
CASSGGTVYNEQFF TGTGCCAGCAGTGGGGGGACAGTCTACAATGAGCAGTTCTTC TRBJ2-1 TRBV27 few .
CSVGRADGYTF TGCAGCGTTGGCAGGGCGGATGGCTACACCTTC TRBJ1-2 TRBV29-1 few .
CAISDPFNGVRYGYTF TGTGCCATCAGTGACCCCTTTAACGGGGTACGCTATGGCTACACCTTC TRBJ1-2 TRBV10-3 few .
CASSFRDGGDSTDTQYF TGTGCCAGCAGCTTCCGGGACGGCGGAGATAGCACAGATACGCAGTATTTT TRBJ2-3 TRBV5-8 . .
CASSPDGRNSYEQYF TGTGCCAGCAGTCCAGACGGACGAAATTCCTACGAGCAGTACTTC TRBJ2-7 TRBV27 . .
CASRRAPGQGHGYTF TGTGCCAGTAGGCGAGCCCCAGGACAGGGCCATGGCTACACCTTC TRBJ1-2 TRBV19 . TRBD1
CASSHRDPNNEQFF TGTGCCAGCAGTCACCGGGACCCAAACAATGAGCAGTTCTTC TRBJ2-1 TRBV6-5 . .
CASSEGLAGEYNEQFF TGTGCCAGCAGTGAGGGACTAGCGGGGGAGTACAATGAGCAGTTCTTC TRBJ2-1 TRBV2 . TRBD2
CASSSSPRESRMNQPQHF TGTGCCAGCAGCTCCTCACCTAGGGAGTCCAGAATGAATCAGCCCCAGCATTTT TRBJ1-5 TRBV7-9 . .
CATRGGVEETQYF TGTGCCACCCGAGGGGGAGTTGAAGAGACCCAGTACTTC TRBJ2-5 TRBV27 . .
CASSRGGRQETQYF TGTGCCAGCAGTCGGGGGGGTAGGCAAGAGACCCAGTACTTC TRBJ2-5 TRBV2 . TRBD2
CASSRGQGALNEKLFF TGTGCCAGCAGCCGGGGACAAGGGGCCCTTAATGAAAAACTGTTTTTT TRBJ1-4 TRBV11-2 . .
CASSWVGEKAKNIQYF TGTGCCAGCAGTTGGGTGGGGGAAAAAGCCAAAAACATTCAGTACTTC TRBJ2-4 TRBV28 . .
CASSFGGVVGELFF TGTGCCAGCAGTTTTGGGGGGGTGGTCGGGGAGCTGTTTTTT TRBJ2-2 TRBV28 . TRBD2
CASSFIAGERYEQYF TGCGCCAGCAGCTTCATAGCGGGAGAAAGGTACGAGCAGTACTTC TRBJ2-7 TRBV5-1 . TRBD2
CASSPASAVLEQFF TGTGCCAGCTCACCGGCTAGCGCCGTCCTTGAGCAGTTCTTC TRBJ2-1 TRBV18 . .
CASKWTVHTGELFF TGTGCCAGCAAGTGGACAGTACACACCGGGGAGCTGTTTTTT TRBJ2-2 TRBV2 . .
CASSLGPGTGELFF TGTGCCAGCAGCTTAGGACCGGGCACCGGGGAGCTGTTTTTT TRBJ2-2 TRBV7-2 . .
CSAHRSYEQYF TGCAGTGCTCACCGCTCCTACGAGCAGTACTTC TRBJ2-7 TRBV20-1 . .
CASSRNRGSYNEQFF TGTGCCAGCAGTAGAAACAGGGGTTCCTACAATGAGCAGTTCTTC TRBJ2-1 TRBV6-5 few TRBD1
CASSFLGGASKNIQYF TGTGCCAGCAGTTTCTTAGGGGGCGCTTCCAAAAACATTCAGTACTTC TRBJ2-4 TRBV28 . TRBD1